This T cell receptor beta chain was recorded in a study of T cell repertoires in cytomegalovirus infection. As for the study in general: CMV epitopes used comprised recently identified HLA-C-restricted ones and well-studied HLA-B-restricted ones. Matching HLA type, along with CMV infection, was indicated by public TCR beta signatures.

V shed 0 bases and J shed 7 bases, with 6 bases lying between them. CDR1 MGHRA and CDR2 YSYEKL come from the germline V gene. The CDR3 sequence is 12 residues long. As concerns this clonotype: The antigen is not known.

One entry per CDR3 protein, called by TCRdb with MiXCR from the reads. The sample includes 900,000 to 950,000 distinct CDR3 sequences, roughly 30% of them seen just once. Sequencing used cultured CD8+ T cells from PBMCs, obtained from culture after CMV antigen stimulation. J is TRBJ1-1 and V is TRBV4-1; TRBD1 is a possible D gene (5 bases). The receptor was isolated from a human donor in good health (CMV status not recorded). Some clones in this sample may be carry-over from other donors' samples. CDR3 residues: CASSQEGDEAFF. The CDR3 nucleotides read TGCGCCAGCAGCCAAGAAGGGGATGAAGCTTTCTTT.